Listed here is a single T cell receptor (beta chain). What it binds is not known. The sample belongs to a study of PD-1 blockade in classical Hodgkin lymphoma. General study findings and limits: Reports indicated that newly diagnosed patients had lower baseline TCR diversity than healthy donors did.

Only in-frame clones appear in the TCRdb table, and some are missing; sequencing was by immunoSEQ multiplex PCR. The data hold roughly 27,000 clones, with more than 80% observed a single time. Germline V CDR1 and CDR2: SGDLS, YYNGEE. The ends lost 0 bases at V and 5 bases at J; junction bases unmatched: 5. The CDR3 covers 15 residues. Noted time point: newly diagnosed, previously untreated cHL patient sample. Purification of CD4+ T cells from thawed PBMCs was achieved by magnetic negative selection. The sequence was obtained from a human donor with classical Hodgkin lymphoma. Specimen: CD4+ T cells from blood. The chain employs TRBV9 and TRBJ2-5; 9 nucleotides match TRBD1. The CDR3 coding sequence is TGTGCCAGCAGCGTAGACAGTGACAGGGGGGAGACCCAGTACTTC. Protein sequence: CASSVDSDRGETQYF. The complete variable domain, with remaining parts taken from reference TRBV9 and TRBJ2-5, reads DSGVTQTPKHLITATGQRVTLRCSPRSGDLSVYWYQQSLDQGLQFLIQYYNGEERAKGNILERFSAQQFPDLHSELNLSSLELGDSALYFCASSVDSDRGETQYFGPGTRLLVL.